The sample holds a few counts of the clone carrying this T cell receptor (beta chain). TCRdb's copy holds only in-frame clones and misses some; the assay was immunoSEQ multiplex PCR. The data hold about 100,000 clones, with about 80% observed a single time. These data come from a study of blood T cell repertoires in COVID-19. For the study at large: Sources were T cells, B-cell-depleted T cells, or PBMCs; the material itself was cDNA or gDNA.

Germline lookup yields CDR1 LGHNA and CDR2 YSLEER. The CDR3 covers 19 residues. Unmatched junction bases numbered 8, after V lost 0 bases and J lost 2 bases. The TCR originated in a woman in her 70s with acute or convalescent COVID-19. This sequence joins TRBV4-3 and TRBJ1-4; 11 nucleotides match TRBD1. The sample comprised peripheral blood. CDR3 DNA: TGCGCCAGCAGCCAAGATCTCGGGACAGGGGGTTCCACTAATGAAAAACTGTTTTTT. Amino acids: CASSQDLGTGGSTNEKLFF.